In its sample, the clone carrying this T cell receptor (beta chain) was seen a few times. This specimen belongs to a study of blood T cell repertoires in COVID-19. Study at large: Whether acute or convalescent, the COVID-19 samples came from the United States, Italy and Spain. Sources were T cells, B-cell-depleted T cells, or PBMCs; the material itself was cDNA or gDNA.

In germline, CDR1 is SGHRS, CDR2 YFSETQ. The CDR3 loop spans 15 amino acids. V shed 1 base and J 3 bases; nucleotides not matched to a gene: 1. As originally analysed: The assay estimated nucleated cells by amplifying reference gene primers. TCRdb keeps only in-frame clones here, not all; method: immunoSEQ multiplex PCR. V and J calls and clone size follow that table, whereas D and trimming were derived from the DNA. The profile shows about 39,000 clones, more than 85% of them singletons. The sequence came from a man aged 50 or older with active COVID-19. The chain couples TRBV5-1 to TRBJ2-2, with 9 bases identical to TRBD1. The sample taken for sequencing was peripheral blood. The CDR3 region has the DNA TGCGCCAGCAGCTTGACAGGGGGCTACACCGGGGAGCTGTTTTTT. Residues: CASSLTGGYTGELFF.